This T cell receptor (beta chain) is from a study of CD8 T cells in ankylosing spondylitis. With molecular barcodes, quantitative 5'-RACE was used to make the TCR beta libraries. Each CDR3 protein gets one entry after TCRdb re-called the 5' RACE reads with MiXCR. Seen here are about 120,000 distinct CDR3 sequences, approximately 15% observed once, and the top ten hold just under 3%. V lost 5 bases to trimming and J lost 5 bases; unmatched junction nucleotides: 12. Germline assignment: CDR1 SGHRS and CDR2 YFSETQ. This CDR3 spans 15 amino acids. The study, taken as a whole, reports: Significant enrichment of disease-linked clones was reported in matched ankylosing spondylitis synovial fluid.

This clonotype showed up many times. Its antigen is unknown. This TCR was recovered from a female donor with ankylosing spondylitis or in good health (not recorded which). The sequenced sample was blood, either unsorted or a sorted T cell fraction (not recorded which). The chain couples TRBV5-1 to TRBJ1-1, with 7 bases fitting TRBD1. The CDR3 sequence is CASSQGNQGGTEAFF. The CDR3 bases are TGCGCCAGCAGTCAAGGAAACCAGGGGGGGACTGAAGCTTTCTTT.